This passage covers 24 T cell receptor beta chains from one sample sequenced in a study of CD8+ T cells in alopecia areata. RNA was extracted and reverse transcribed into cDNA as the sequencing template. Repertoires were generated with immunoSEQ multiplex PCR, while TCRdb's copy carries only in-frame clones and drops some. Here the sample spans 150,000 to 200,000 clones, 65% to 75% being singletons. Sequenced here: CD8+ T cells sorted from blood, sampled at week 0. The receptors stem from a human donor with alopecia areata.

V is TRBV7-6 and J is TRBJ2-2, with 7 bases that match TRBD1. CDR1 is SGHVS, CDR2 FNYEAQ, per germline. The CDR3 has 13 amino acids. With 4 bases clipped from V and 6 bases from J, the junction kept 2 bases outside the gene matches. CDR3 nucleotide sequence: TGTGCCAGCAGCTCGACAGGGTCCGGGGAGCTGTTTTTT. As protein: CASSSTGSGELFF.

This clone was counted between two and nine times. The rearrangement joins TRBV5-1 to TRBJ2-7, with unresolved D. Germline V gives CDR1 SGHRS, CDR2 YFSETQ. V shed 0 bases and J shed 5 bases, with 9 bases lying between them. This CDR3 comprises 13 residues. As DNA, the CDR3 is TGCGCCAGCAGCTTGGGGCAGGCTGACGAGCAGTACTTC. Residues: CASSLGQADEQYF. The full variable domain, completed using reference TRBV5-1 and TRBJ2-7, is KAGVTQTPRYLIKTRGQQVTLSCSPISGHRSVSWYQQTPGQGLQFLFEYFSETQRNKGNFPGRFSGRQFSNSRSEMNVSTLELGDSALYLCASSLGQADEQYFGPGTRLTVT.

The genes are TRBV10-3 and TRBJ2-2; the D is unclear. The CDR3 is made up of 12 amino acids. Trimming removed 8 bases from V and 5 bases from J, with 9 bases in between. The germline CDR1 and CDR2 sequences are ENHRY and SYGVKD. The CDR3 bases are TGTGCCATCCCAGGAGTAACCGGGGAGCTGTTTTTT. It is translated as CAIPGVTGELFF.

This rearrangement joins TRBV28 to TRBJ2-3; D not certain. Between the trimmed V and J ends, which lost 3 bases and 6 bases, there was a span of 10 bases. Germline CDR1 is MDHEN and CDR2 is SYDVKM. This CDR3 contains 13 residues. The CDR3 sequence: CASSLYRYDTQYF. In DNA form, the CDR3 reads TGTGCCAGCAGTTTGTACAGATACGATACGCAGTATTTT.

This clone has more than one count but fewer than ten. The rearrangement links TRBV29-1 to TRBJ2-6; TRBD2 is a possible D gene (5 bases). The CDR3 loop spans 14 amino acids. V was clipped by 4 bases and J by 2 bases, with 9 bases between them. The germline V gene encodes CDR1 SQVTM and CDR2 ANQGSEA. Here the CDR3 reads CSVVYGTGANVLTF. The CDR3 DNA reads TGCAGCGTTGTGTACGGGACTGGGGCCAACGTCCTGACTTTC.

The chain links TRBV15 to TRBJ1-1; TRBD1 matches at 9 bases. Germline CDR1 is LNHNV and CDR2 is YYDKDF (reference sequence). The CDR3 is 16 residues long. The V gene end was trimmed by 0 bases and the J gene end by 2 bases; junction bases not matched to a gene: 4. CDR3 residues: CATSREAQGANTEAFF. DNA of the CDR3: TGTGCCACCAGCAGAGAGGCACAGGGGGCTAACACTGAAGCTTTCTTT.

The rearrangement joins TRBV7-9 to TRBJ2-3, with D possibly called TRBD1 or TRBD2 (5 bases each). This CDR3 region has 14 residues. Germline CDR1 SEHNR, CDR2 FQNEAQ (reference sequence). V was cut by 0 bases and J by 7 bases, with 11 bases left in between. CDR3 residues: CASSLAIGDHTQYF. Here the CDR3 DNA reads TGTGCCAGCAGCTTAGCGATTGGGGACCATACGCAGTATTTT.

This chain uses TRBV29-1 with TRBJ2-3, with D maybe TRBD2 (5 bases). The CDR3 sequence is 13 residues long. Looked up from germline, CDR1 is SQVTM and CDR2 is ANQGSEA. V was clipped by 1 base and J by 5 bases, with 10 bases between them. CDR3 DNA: TGCAGCGTTGAAGGATCCGCGGGAGATACGCAGTATTTT. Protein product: CSVEGSAGDTQYF.

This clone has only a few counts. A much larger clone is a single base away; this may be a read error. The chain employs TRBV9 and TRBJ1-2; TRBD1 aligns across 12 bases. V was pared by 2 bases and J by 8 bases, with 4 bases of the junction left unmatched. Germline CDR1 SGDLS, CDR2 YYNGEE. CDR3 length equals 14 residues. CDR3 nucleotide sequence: TGTGCCAGCAGCGTCGACGGGACAGGGGGCGGCTACACCTTC. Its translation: CASSVDGTGGGYTF.

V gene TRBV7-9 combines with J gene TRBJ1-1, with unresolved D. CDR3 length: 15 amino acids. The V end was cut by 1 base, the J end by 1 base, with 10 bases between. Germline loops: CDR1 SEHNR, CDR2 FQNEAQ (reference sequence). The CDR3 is CASSLGDPRNTEAFF. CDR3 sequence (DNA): TGTGCCAGCAGCTTAGGAGACCCAAGGAACACTGAAGCTTTCTTT.

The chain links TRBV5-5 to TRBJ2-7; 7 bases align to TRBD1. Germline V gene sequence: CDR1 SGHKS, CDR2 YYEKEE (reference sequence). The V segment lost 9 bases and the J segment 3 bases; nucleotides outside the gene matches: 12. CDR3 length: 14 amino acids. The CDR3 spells CATATGTADYEQYF. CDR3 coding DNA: TGTGCCACTGCAACCGGGACAGCCGACTACGAGCAGTACTTC.

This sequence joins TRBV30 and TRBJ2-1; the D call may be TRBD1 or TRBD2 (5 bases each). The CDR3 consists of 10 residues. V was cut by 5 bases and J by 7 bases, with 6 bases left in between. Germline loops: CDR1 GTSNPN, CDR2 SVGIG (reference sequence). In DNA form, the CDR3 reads TGTGCCTGGGAGGGGAATGAGCAGTTCTTC. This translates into CAWEGNEQFF.

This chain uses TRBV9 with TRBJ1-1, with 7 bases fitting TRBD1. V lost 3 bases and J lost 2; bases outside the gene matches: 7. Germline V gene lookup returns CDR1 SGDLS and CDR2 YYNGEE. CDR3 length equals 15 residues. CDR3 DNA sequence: TGTGCCAGCAGCGCCGGATTAGGGGGCAACACTGAAGCTTTCTTT. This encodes CASSAGLGGNTEAFF. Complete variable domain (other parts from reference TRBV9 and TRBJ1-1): DSGVTQTPKHLITATGQRVTLRCSPRSGDLSVYWYQQSLDQGLQFLIQYYNGEERAKGNILERFSAQQFPDLHSELNLSSLELGDSALYFCASSAGLGGNTEAFFGQGTRLTVV.

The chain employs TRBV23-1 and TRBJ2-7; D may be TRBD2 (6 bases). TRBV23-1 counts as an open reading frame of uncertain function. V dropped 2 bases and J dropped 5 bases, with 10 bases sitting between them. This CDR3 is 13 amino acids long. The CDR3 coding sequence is TGCGCCAGCAGTCAAGGGGGGATGGACGAGCAGTACTTC. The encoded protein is CASSQGGMDEQYF.

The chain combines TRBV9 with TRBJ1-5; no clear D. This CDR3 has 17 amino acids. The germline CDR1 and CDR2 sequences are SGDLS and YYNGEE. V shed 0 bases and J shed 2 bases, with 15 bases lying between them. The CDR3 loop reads CASSVGKDPKGNQPQHF. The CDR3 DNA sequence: TGTGCCAGCAGCGTAGGAAAGGACCCTAAGGGCAATCAGCCCCAGCATTTT.

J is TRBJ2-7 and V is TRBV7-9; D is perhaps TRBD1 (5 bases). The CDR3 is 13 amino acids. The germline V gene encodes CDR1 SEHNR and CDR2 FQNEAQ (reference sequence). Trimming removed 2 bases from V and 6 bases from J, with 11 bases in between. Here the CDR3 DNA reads TGTGCCAGCAGCTTACCCGGTGGGGCCGAGCAGTACTTC. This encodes CASSLPGGAEQYF.

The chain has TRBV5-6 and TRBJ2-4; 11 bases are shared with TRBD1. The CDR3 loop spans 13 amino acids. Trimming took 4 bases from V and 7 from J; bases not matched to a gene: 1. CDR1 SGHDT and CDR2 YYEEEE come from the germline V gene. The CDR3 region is CASSRTGGNIQYF. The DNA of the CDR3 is TGTGCCAGCAGCCGGACAGGGGGCAACATTCAGTACTTC. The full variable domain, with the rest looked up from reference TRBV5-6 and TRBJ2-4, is DAGVTQSPTHLIKTRGQQVTLRCSPKSGHDTVSWYQQALGQGPQFIFQYYEEEERQRGNFPDRFSGHQFPNYSSELNVNALLLGDSALYLCASSRTGGNIQYFGAGTRLSVL.

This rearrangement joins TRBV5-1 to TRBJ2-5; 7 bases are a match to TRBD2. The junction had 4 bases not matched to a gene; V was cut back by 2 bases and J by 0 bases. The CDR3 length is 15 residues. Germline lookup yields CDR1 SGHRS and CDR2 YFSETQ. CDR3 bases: TGCGCCAGCAGCTTCGGGGGGACCTACCAAGAGACCCAGTACTTC. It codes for CASSFGGTYQETQYF.

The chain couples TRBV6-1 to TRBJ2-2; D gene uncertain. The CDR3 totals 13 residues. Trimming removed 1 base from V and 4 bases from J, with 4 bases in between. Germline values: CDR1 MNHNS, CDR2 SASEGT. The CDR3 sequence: CASSEGATGELFF. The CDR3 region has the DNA TGTGCCAGCAGTGAAGGAGCCACCGGGGAGCTGTTTTTT.

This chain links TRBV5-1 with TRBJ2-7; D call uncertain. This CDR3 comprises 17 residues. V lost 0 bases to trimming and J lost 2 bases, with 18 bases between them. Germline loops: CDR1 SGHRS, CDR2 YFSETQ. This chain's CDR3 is CASSLALPVQWAYEQYF. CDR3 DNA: TGCGCCAGCAGCTTGGCCCTCCCGGTCCAATGGGCCTACGAGCAGTACTTC.

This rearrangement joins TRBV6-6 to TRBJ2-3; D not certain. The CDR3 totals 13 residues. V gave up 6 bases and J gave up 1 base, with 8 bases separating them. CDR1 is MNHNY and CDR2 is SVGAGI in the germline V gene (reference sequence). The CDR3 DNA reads TGTGCCAGCAGCCACGCGGGCACAGATACGCAGTATTTT. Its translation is CASSHAGTDTQYF.

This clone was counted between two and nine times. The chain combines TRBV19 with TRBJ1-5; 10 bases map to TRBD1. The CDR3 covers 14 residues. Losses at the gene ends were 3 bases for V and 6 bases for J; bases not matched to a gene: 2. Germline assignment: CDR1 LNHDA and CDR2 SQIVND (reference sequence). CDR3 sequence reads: CASSIGQGVQPQHF. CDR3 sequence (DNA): TGTGCCAGTAGTATCGGACAGGGGGTTCAGCCCCAGCATTTT.

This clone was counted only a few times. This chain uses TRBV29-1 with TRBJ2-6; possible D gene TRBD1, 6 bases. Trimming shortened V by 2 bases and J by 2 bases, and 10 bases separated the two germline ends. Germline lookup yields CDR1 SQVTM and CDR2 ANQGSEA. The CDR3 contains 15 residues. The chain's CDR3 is CSVEPTGTGANVLTF. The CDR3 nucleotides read TGCAGCGTTGAACCAACAGGGACTGGGGCCAACGTCCTGACTTTC.

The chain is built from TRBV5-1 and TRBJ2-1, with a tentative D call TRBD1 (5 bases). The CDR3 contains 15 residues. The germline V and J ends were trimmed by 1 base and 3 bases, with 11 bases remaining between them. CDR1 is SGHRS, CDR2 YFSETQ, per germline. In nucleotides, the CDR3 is TGCGCCAGCAGCTTGAACAGGCAGCACTACAATGAGCAGTTCTTC. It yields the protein CASSLNRQHYNEQFF.